This T cell receptor (beta chain) stems from a study of blood T cell repertoires in COVID-19. Sequencing used immunoSEQ multiplex PCR; TCRdb keeps in-frame clones, though not all of them. The table records roughly 160,000 clones, roughly 87% of them present only once. Trimming shortened V by 0 bases and J by 2 bases, and 8 bases separated the two germline ends. This CDR3 is built from 14 residues. Germline V gene sequence: CDR1 SEHNR, CDR2 FQNEAQ (reference sequence). This receptor was obtained from a woman aged 50 to 60 who had recovered from COVID-19. The sample comprised PBMCs or T cells enriched from blood (not recorded which). This chain uses TRBV7-9 with TRBJ2-7; possible D gene TRBD1, 6 bases. The CDR3 coding sequence is TGTGCCAGCAGCTTAGCCGGGACAACCTACGAGCAGTACTTC. Translation: CASSLAGTTYEQYF.